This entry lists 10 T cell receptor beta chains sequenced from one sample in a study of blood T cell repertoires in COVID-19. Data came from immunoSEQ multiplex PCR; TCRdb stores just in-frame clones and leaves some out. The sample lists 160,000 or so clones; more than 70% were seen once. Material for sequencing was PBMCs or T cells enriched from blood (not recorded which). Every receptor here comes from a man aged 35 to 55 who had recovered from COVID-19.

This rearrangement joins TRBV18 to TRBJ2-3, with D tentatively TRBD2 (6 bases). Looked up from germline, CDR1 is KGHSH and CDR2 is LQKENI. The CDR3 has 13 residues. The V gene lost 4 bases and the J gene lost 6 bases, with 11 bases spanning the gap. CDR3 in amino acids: CASSRLAGDTQYF. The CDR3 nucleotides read TGTGCCAGCTCACGGCTCGCGGGGGATACGCAGTATTTT.

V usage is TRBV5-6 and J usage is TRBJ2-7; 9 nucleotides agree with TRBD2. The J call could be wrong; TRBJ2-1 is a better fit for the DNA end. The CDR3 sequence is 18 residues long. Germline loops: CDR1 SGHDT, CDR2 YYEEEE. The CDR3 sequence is CASSDYLLSGGGYNEQFF. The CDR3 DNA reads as TGTGCCAGCAGCGATTACCTTCTTAGCGGGGGCGGCTACAATGAGCAGTTCTTC.

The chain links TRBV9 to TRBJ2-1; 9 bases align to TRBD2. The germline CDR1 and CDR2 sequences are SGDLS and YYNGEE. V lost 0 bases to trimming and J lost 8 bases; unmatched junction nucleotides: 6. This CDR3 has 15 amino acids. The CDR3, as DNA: TGTGCCAGCAGCGTAGATGGCGGGGGGGTTTATGAGCAGTTCTTC. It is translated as CASSVDGGGVYEQFF. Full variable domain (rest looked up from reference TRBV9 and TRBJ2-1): DSGVTQTPKHLITATGQRVTLRCSPRSGDLSVYWYQQSLDQGLQFLIQYYNGEERAKGNILERFSAQQFPDLHSELNLSSLELGDSALYFCASSVDGGGVYEQFFGPGTRLTVL.

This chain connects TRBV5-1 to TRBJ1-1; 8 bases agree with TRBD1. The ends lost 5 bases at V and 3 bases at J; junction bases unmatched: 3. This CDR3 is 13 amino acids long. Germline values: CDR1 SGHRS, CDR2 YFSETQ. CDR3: CASRTQGDTEAFF. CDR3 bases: TGCGCCAGCAGGACACAGGGGGACACTGAAGCTTTCTTT. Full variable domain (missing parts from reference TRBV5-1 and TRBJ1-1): KAGVTQTPRYLIKTRGQQVTLSCSPISGHRSVSWYQQTPGQGLQFLFEYFSETQRNKGNFPGRFSGRQFSNSRSEMNVSTLELGDSALYLCASRTQGDTEAFFGQGTRLTVV.

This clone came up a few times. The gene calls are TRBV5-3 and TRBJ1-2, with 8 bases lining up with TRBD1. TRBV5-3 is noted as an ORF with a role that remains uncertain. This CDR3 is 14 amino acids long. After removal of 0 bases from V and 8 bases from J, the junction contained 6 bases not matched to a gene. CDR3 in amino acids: CARSLAGRGLGYTF. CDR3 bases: TGTGCCAGAAGCTTGGCCGGCAGGGGGCTCGGCTACACCTTC.

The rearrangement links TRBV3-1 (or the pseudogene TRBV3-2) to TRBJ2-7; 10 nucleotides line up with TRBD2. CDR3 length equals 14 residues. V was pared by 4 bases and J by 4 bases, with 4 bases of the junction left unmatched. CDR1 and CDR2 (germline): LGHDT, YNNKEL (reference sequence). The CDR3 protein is CASSRSGGEYEQYF. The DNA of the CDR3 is TGTGCCAGCAGCCGGAGCGGGGGGGAATACGAGCAGTACTTC.

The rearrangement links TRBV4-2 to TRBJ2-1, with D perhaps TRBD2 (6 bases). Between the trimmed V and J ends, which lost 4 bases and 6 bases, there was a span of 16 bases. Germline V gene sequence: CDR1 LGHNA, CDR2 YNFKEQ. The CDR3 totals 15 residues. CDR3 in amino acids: CASSPGLFRSNEQFF. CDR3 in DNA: TGTGCCAGCAGCCCGGGACTCTTTCGGAGCAATGAGCAGTTCTTC.

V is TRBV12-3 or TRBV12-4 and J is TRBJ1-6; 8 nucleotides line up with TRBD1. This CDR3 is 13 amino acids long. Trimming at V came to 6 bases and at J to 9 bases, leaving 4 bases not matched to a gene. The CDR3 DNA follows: TGTGCCAGCAGCGGACAGGGAGGTTCACCCCTCCACTTT. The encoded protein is CASSGQGGSPLHF.

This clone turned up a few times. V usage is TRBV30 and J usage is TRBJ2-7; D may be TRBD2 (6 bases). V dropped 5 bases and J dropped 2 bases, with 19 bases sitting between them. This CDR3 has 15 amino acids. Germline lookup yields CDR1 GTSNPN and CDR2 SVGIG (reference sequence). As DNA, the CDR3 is TGTGCCTGGGGCCCCCGGGACTTATCTACCTACGAGCAGTACTTC. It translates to CAWGPRDLSTYEQYF.

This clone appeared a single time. CDR3 sequence reads: CASSEAGGQGGRYTF. CDR3 sequence (DNA): TGTGCCAGCAGTGAAGCGGGAGGACAGGGGGGCCGCTACACCTTC. J is TRBJ1-2 and V is TRBV2; 10 bases are shared with TRBD1. Germline V CDR1 and CDR2: SNHLY, FYNNEI. The CDR3 spans 15 residues. V lost 0 bases, J lost 9 bases, and 7 bases stayed unmatched.